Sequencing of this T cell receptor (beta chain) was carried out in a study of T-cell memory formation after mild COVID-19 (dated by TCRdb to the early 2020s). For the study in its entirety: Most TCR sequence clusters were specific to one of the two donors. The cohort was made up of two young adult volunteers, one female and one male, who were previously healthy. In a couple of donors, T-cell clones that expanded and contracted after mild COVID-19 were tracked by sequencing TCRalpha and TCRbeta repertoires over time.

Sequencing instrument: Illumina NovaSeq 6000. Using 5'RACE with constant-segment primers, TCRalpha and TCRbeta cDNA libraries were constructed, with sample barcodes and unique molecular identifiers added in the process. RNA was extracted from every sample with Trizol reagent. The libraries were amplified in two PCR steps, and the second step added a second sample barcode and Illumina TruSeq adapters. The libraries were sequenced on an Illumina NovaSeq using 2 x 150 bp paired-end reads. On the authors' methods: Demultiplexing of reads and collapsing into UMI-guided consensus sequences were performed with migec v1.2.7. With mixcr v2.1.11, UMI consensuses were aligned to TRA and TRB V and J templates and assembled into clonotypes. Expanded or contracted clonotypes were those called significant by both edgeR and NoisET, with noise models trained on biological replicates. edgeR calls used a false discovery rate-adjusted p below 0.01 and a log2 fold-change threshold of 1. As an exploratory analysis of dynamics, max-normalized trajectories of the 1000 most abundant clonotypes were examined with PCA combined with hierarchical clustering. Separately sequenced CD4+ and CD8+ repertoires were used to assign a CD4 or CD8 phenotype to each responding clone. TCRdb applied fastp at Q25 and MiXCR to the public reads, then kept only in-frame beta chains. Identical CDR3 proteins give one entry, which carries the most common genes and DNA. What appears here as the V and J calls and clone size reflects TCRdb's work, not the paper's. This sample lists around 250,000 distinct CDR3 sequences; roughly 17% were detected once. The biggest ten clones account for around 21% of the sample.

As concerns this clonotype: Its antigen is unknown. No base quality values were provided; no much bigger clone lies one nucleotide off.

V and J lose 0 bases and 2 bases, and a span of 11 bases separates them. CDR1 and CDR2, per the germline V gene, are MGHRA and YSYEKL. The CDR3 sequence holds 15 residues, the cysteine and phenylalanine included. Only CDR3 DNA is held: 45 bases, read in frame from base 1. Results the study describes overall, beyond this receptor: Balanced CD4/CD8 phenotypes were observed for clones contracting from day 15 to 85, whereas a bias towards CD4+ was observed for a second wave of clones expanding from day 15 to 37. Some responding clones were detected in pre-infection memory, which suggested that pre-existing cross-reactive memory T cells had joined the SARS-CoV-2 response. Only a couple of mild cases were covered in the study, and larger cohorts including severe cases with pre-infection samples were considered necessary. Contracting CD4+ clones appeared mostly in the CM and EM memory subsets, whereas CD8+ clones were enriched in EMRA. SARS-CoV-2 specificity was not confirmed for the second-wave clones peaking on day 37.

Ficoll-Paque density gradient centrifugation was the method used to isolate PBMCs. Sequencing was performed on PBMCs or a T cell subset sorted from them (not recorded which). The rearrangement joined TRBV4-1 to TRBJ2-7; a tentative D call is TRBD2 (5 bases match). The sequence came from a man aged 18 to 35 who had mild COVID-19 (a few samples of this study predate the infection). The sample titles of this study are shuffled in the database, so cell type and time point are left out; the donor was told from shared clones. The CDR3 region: CASSQEDSDAYEQYF. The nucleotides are TGCGCCAGCAGCCAAGAGGATAGCGACGCCTACGAGCAGTACTTC.